Listed here is a single T cell receptor (beta chain). CDR1 is SGHVS, CDR2 FQNEAQ, per germline. This CDR3 region has 17 residues. V was clipped by 1 base and J by 4 bases, with 16 bases between them. This specimen comes from a study of T cell repertoires in cytomegalovirus infection. TCRdb recomputed calls from the reads with MiXCR, one row per CDR3 protein. The table records approximately 400,000 distinct CDR3 sequences, approximately 31% of them present only once. This TCR derives from a human donor in good health (CMV status not recorded). Some clones in this sample may be carry-over from other donors' samples. The V call is TRBV7-8, the J call TRBJ1-4; D is ambiguous. Sequenced: PBMCs. The CDR3 here is CASSLGRALGNNEKLFF. For the CDR3, the DNA is TGTGCCAGCAGCTTAGGAAGGGCCCTGGGGAATAATGAAAAACTGTTTTTT.